The clone carrying this T cell receptor beta chain was counted only a few times. Authors' methods: Reference gene primer amplification yielded estimated nucleated cell counts. Profiling relied on immunoSEQ multiplex PCR, and the TCRdb table lists in-frame clones only, not all of them. The V and J calls and clone size come from that table; D and trimming were worked out from the DNA. Of some 240,000 clones listed, roughly 83% are singletons. Trimming pared 0 bases from V and 2 bases from J, leaving 8 bases between. CDR1 SGHNT and CDR2 YYREEE come from the germline V gene (reference sequence). CDR3 length equals 14 residues. The sample comes from a study of blood T cell repertoires in COVID-19. Study-level background: PBMCs, B-cell-depleted T cells, or T cells provided the cDNA or gDNA that made up the material.

Sequenced sample: peripheral blood. The clonotype was recovered from a woman aged 80 or older with acute or convalescent COVID-19. The rearrangement links TRBV5-4 to TRBJ1-1, with D uncertain. The CDR3 sequence: CASSLGQVNTEAFF. CDR3 nucleotides: TGTGCCAGCAGCTTGGGTCAGGTAAACACTGAAGCTTTCTTT.